The 24 T cell receptor beta chains in this list originate from one sample, sequenced in a study of T-cell memory formation after mild COVID-19 (dated by TCRdb to the early 2020s). Library preparation was by 5' RACE. TCRdb names Illumina NovaSeq 6000 as the instrument used. TCRdb reworked the public reads: Q25 trimming with fastp, MiXCR clone assembly, productive beta chains retained. Here each entry gathers all rows of one CDR3 protein and keeps the most common genes and DNA. The sample table lists fewer than 350,000 distinct CDR3 sequences, less than 9.5% of them with a count of one. The ten largest clones take up around a fifth of the sample. Sequenced sample: PBMCs or a T cell subset sorted from them (not recorded which). These receptor sequences come from a young man who had mild COVID-19 (a few samples of this study predate the infection). The sample titles of this study are shuffled in the database, so cell type and time point are left out; the donor was told from shared clones.

This chain connects TRBV7-2 to TRBJ2-3; weak D call: TRBD2 (6 bases). The CDR3 length is 15 residues. CDR1 is SGHTA, CDR2 FQGNSA, per germline. The ends were cut back, 3 bases at V and 2 bases at J, with 12 bases in the middle. CDR3 amino acids: CASSFRSGFTDTQYF. CDR3 coding DNA: TGTGCCAGCAGCTTTAGAAGCGGGTTCACAGATACGCAGTATTTT.

A few counts support this clonotype. The rearrangement links TRBV19 to TRBJ2-1, with D possibly being TRBD2 (6 bases). Trimming removed 4 bases from V and 6 bases from J, with 13 bases in between. Germline CDR1 and CDR2: LNHDA and SQIVND (reference sequence). The CDR3 covers 14 residues. CDR3 coding DNA: TGTGCCAGTAGTACCCGACTAGTTACCAATGAGCAGTTCTTC. It translates to CASSTRLVTNEQFF.

This clonotype was counted between two and nine times. The chain is built from TRBV2 and TRBJ2-5, with a weak D call TRBD1 (6 bases). Germline V gene data show CDR1 as SNHLY and CDR2 as FYNNEI. Between the trimmed V and J ends, which lost 8 bases and 5 bases, there was a span of 9 bases. This CDR3 spans 11 amino acids. The CDR3 region has the DNA TGTGCCAGCCAGGGGTTGGAGACCCAGTACTTC. It is translated as CASQGLETQYF.

V and J are TRBV6-5 and TRBJ1-2; no clear D gene. This CDR3 has 17 amino acids. CDR1 MNHEY and CDR2 SVGAGI come from the germline V gene. V was clipped by 3 bases and J by 1 base, with 18 bases between them. This CDR3 is CASSYRASGWGNYGYTF. The CDR3 DNA sequence: TGTGCCAGCAGTTATCGGGCTTCGGGATGGGGTAACTATGGCTACACCTTC.

This clonotype came up a few times. This sequence joins TRBV3-1 and TRBJ2-3; the match to TRBD2 covers 8 bases. The germline gives CDR1 LGHDT, CDR2 YNNKEL (reference sequence). The V and J ends lost 0 bases and 2 bases, in that order; junction bases with no gene match: 10. This CDR3 is built from 18 residues. The chain's CDR3 is CASSQDRGGGTFTDTQYF. CDR3 bases: TGTGCCAGCAGCCAAGATAGGGGCGGGGGGACCTTCACAGATACGCAGTATTTT.

This clonotype appeared many times. This CDR3 reads CATGQRGSSTDTQYF. The CDR3 DNA is TGTGCCACCGGGCAGCGGGGGTCTAGCACAGATACGCAGTATTTT. The J gene is TRBJ2-3, the V gene TRBV24-1; 8 bases line up with TRBD2. Germline V gene lookup returns CDR1 KGHDR and CDR2 SFDVKD. This CDR3 spans 15 amino acids. Trimming removed 9 bases from V and 0 bases from J; junction bases left unmatched: 7.

This clonotype has only a few counts. The CDR3 DNA reads TGCGCCAGCAGGGGCGGGGGTCTCCCCACAGATACGCAGTATTTT. It codes for CASRGGGLPTDTQYF. The rearrangement uses TRBV10-1 and TRBJ2-3; 7 bases map to TRBD2. Germline V gives CDR1 WNHNN, CDR2 SYGVQD (reference sequence). The CDR3 contains 15 residues. Trimming at V came to 6 bases and at J to 2 bases, leaving 8 bases not matched to a gene.

V usage is TRBV6-5 and J usage is TRBJ2-2; the D is unclear. This CDR3 comprises 13 residues. V was cut by 2 bases and J by 5 bases, with 6 bases left in between. Germline V gives CDR1 MNHEY, CDR2 SVGAGI. CDR3 nucleotide sequence: TGTGCCAGCAGTTACGTGGAGACCGGGGAGCTGTTTTTT. Protein sequence: CASSYVETGELFF.

This clonotype was seen a single time. The gene calls are TRBV29-1 and TRBJ2-3; D tentatively reads TRBD1 or TRBD2 (6 bases each). V was trimmed by 4 bases and J by 1 base, leaving 9 bases between them. The CDR3 extends over 13 amino acids. Per the germline V gene, CDR1 is SQVTM and CDR2 is ANQGSEA. CDR3 nucleotide sequence: TGCAGCGTTGTCGGGGGCGGCACAGATACGCAGTATTTT. Protein sequence: CSVVGGGTDTQYF.

This chain links TRBV9 with TRBJ2-3; tentatively, D is TRBD2 (5 bases). V was clipped by 4 bases and J by 6 bases, with 21 bases between them. The CDR3 consists of 16 residues. Germline V gene sequence: CDR1 SGDLS, CDR2 YYNGEE. This CDR3 is CASSPDVVGVGDTQYF. Here the CDR3 DNA reads TGTGCCAGCAGCCCCGATGTCGTCGGGGTGGGTGATACGCAGTATTTT. Looking up the rest from reference TRBV9 and TRBJ2-3 gives the full variable domain: DSGVTQTPKHLITATGQRVTLRCSPRSGDLSVYWYQQSLDQGLQFLIQYYNGEERAKGNILERFSAQQFPDLHSELNLSSLELGDSALYFCASSPDVVGVGDTQYFGPGTRLTVL.

The J gene is TRBJ2-3, the V gene TRBV24-1; 9 bases match TRBD1. V lost 7 bases and J lost 0; bases outside the gene matches: 7. CDR1 and CDR2 (germline): KGHDR, SFDVKD. This CDR3 is built from 16 residues. The CDR3 DNA is TGTGCCACCAGCCCCGGGACAGGGCGCAGCACAGATACGCAGTATTTT. It specifies CATSPGTGRSTDTQYF.

In this sample, this clonotype turned up many times. The genes are TRBV7-9 and TRBJ2-6, with D possibly being TRBD1 (5 bases). Trimming pared 5 bases from V and 0 bases from J, leaving 8 bases between. The CDR3 contains 15 residues. The germline CDR1 and CDR2 sequences are SEHNR and FQNEAQ (reference sequence). CDR3 loop: CASSQTVSGANVLTF. The CDR3 nucleotides are TGTGCCAGCAGCCAGACAGTCTCTGGGGCCAACGTCCTGACTTTC.

The V call is TRBV2, the J call TRBJ2-2; 13 positions agree with TRBD2. CDR1 and CDR2 (germline): SNHLY, FYNNEI. There are 16 residues in the CDR3. V dropped 6 bases and J dropped 4; count of bases not matched to a gene: 5. Written as DNA, the CDR3 is TGTGCCAGCAGGGGGGGACTAGCGGGGATCACCGGGGAGCTGTTTTTT. This sequence encodes CASRGGLAGITGELFF. Looking up the rest from reference TRBV2 and TRBJ2-2 gives the full variable domain: EPEVTQTPSHQVTQMGQEVILRCVPISNHLYFYWYRQILGQKVEFLVSFYNNEISEKSEIFDDQFSVERPDGSNFTLKIRSTKLEDSAMYFCASRGGLAGITGELFFGEGSRLTVL.

J is TRBJ1-4 and V is TRBV12-3 or TRBV12-4, with 10 positions matching TRBD1. This CDR3 region has 14 residues. J was trimmed by 11 bases and V by 3 bases; bases with no gene match: 6. CDR3 loop: CASSFRDRGGKLFF. The CDR3 DNA reads TGTGCCAGCAGTTTCCGGGACAGGGGCGGCAAACTGTTTTTT.

The sample holds a few counts of this clonotype. The rearrangement uses TRBV7-9 and TRBJ2-5; 8 positions agree with TRBD2. With 1 base clipped from V and 2 bases from J, the junction kept 3 bases outside the gene matches. The germline gives CDR1 SEHNR, CDR2 FQNEAQ (reference sequence). This CDR3 contains 15 residues. In DNA form, the CDR3 reads TGTGCCAGCAGCTTAGTTCGACTAGCGCAAGAGACCCAGTACTTC. This codes for CASSLVRLAQETQYF.

This clonotype has only a few counts. The chain carries TRBV4-3 and TRBJ1-5; the D gene is possibly TRBD1 (5 bases). CDR1 and CDR2 from the germline V gene are LGHNA and YSLEER. CDR3 size: 15 residues. The V gene lost 0 bases and the J gene lost 7 bases, with 13 bases spanning the gap. The CDR3: CASSQDGGLQQPQHF. The CDR3 nucleotides are TGCGCCAGCAGCCAAGATGGGGGGTTACAGCAGCCCCAGCATTTT.

The chain employs TRBV29-1 and TRBJ2-1; D call uncertain. The CDR3 extends over 14 amino acids. V was cut by 4 bases and J by 1 base, with 11 bases left in between. The germline V gene has CDR1 SQVTM and CDR2 ANQGSEA. This chain's CDR3 is CSVVKGSSYNEQFF. CDR3 sequence (DNA): TGCAGCGTTGTCAAAGGGTCATCCTACAATGAGCAGTTCTTC.

The chain couples TRBV12-3 or TRBV12-4 to TRBJ2-3, with D hard to call. Trimming stripped 8 bases from V and 3 bases from J, with 18 bases between. The CDR3 extends over 15 amino acids. The CDR3 sequence is CASGRVFGPTDTQYF. The CDR3 bases are TGTGCCAGCGGACGGGTCTTTGGGCCTACAGATACGCAGTATTTT.

This clonotype occurred many times. The chain uses TRBV7-9 and TRBJ2-4, with 7 bases identical to TRBD1. V was clipped by 5 bases and J by 5 bases; unmatched bases: 9. CDR3 length equals 15 residues. The germline V gene has CDR1 SEHNR and CDR2 FQNEAQ (reference sequence). CDR3 in DNA: TGTGCCAGCAGCGCCCTGAACAGGGGACAAAACATTCAGTACTTC. Translated: CASSALNRGQNIQYF.

This clonotype was seen many times. V usage is TRBV18 and J usage is TRBJ2-7; 7 bases map to TRBD1. Per germline, CDR1 KGHSH and CDR2 LQKENI. There are 13 residues in the CDR3. V lost 4 bases, J lost 4 bases, and 4 bases stayed unmatched. This CDR3 is CASSRDSDYEQYF. CDR3 DNA sequence: TGTGCCAGCTCACGGGACAGCGATTACGAGCAGTACTTC.

V usage is TRBV5-1 and J usage is TRBJ1-1; D may be TRBD1 (5 bases). This CDR3 spans 13 amino acids. The ends were cut back, 2 bases at V and 6 bases at J, with 11 bases in the middle. The germline CDR1 and CDR2 sequences are SGHRS and YFSETQ. The CDR3 sequence is CASSFGTSSEAFF. The CDR3, as DNA: TGCGCCAGCAGCTTCGGGACCTCCTCTGAAGCTTTCTTT.

This chain joins TRBV12-3 or TRBV12-4 and TRBJ1-6; TRBD1 might be the D (5 bases). The CDR3 contains 16 residues. Trimming removed 3 bases from V and 4 bases from J, with 13 bases in between. The CDR3 here is CASSFSQGSYNSPLHF. CDR3 DNA: TGTGCCAGCAGTTTTTCGCAGGGCTCGTATAATTCACCCCTCCACTTT.

This chain joins TRBV11-2 and TRBJ1-1; D not resolved. The V gene's germline CDR1 is SGHAT and CDR2 FQNNGV. The CDR3 runs 11 residues. Trimming shortened V by 5 bases and J by 6 bases, and 7 bases separated the two germline ends. The chain's CDR3 is CASSPGPEAFF. The CDR3, as DNA: TGTGCCAGCAGCCCAGGACCTGAAGCTTTCTTT.

The V call is TRBV10-3, the J call TRBJ2-7; the match to TRBD1 covers 7 bases. The CDR3 has 13 amino acids. The germline CDR1 and CDR2 sequences are ENHRY and SYGVKD. V lost 3 bases to trimming and J lost 6 bases; unmatched junction nucleotides: 5. The CDR3 DNA follows: TGTGCCATCAGTGAAGTGACAGGGTCCGAGCAGTACTTC. Translation gives CAISEVTGSEQYF.